This T cell receptor beta chain was profiled in a study (dated by TCRdb to 2015 to 2016). About the study as a whole: The research examined where HIV persistence comes from in people whose immune systems controlled HIV infection without treatment.

Turning to this clonotype: Its binding antigen is unknown. No much larger clone exists at a distance of one base, and base qualities are not known.

The CDR3 measures 16 amino acids from cysteine to phenylalanine. The CDR3 DNA has 48 bases and is translated from base 1. V is cut back by 1 base and J by 1 base, with 7 bases in the junction unmatched. CDR1 is given as SGHDT and CDR2 as YYEEEE, both from the germline V gene. To prepare the library, 5' RACE was applied. Instrument on record: Illumina HiSeq 2000. Through fastp at Q25 and MiXCR, TCRdb rebuilt clones from the public reads, retaining in-frame beta chains. Each record represents a unique CDR3 protein, reported with the most common genes and DNA among its rows. This sample has under 250 distinct CDR3 sequences in its table, and 25% to 30% of those were observed once. The ten largest clonotypes hold 15% to 20% of the sample.

Sequencing input: central memory T cells from blood PBMCs. The cell subset or site label of this sample denotes: central memory CD4+ T cells. The rearrangement joined TRBV5-6 to TRBJ2-5; 7 junctional bases match TRBD2. The TCR comes from a male donor with HIV. The sequenced DNA: TGTGCCAGCAGCTTGTCCGGGGGGATAGGCCAAGAGACCCAGTACTTC. Its coded protein is CASSLSGGIGQETQYF. The reference TRBV5-6 and TRBJ2-5 proteins fill in what lies around the CDR3, so the full variable domain reads DAGVTQSPTHLIKTRGQQVTLRCSPKSGHDTVSWYQQALGQGPQFIFQYYEEEERQRGNFPDRFSGHQFPNYSSELNVNALLLGDSALYLCASSLSGGIGQETQYFGPGTRLLVL.